Listed here are 5 T cell receptor beta chains from one sample, sequenced in a study of cytomegalovirus exposure and HLA in healthy donors. PCR employed 60 Vbeta and 13 Jbeta primers. Profiling relied on immunoSEQ multiplex PCR, and the TCRdb table lists in-frame clones only, not all of them. The sample holds tens of thousands of clones, around 75% seen once. Sequencing was performed on PBMCs. The receptors stem from a man aged 60 to 69 in good health and CMV-seropositive.

In the case of this clone: A read error may produce the germline difference seen at one junction end. V usage is TRBV7-9 and J usage is TRBJ2-3; 10 bases are a match to TRBD1. Germline V CDR1 and CDR2: SEHNR, FQNEAQ (reference sequence). The CDR3 totals 17 residues. DNA of the CDR3: TGTTCCAGCAGCGCAGACAGGGGGCGCGATTGGACAGATACGCAGTATTTT. Translating gives CSSSADRGRDWTDTQYF.

The rearrangement links TRBV6-1 to TRBJ1-5, with D possibly being TRBD1 (5 bases). V was cut by 1 base and J by 5 bases, with 9 bases left in between. There are 14 residues in the CDR3. Germline CDR1 and CDR2: MNHNS and SASEGT. CDR3 nucleotide sequence: TGTGCCAGCAGTGAAGGGTGGGGGGATCAGCCCCAGCATTTT. Amino acids: CASSEGWGDQPQHF.

The chain uses TRBV28 and TRBJ1-1; TRBD1 aligns across 7 bases. Germline CDR1 is MDHEN and CDR2 is SYDVKM. V lost 7 bases to trimming and J lost 4 bases; unmatched junction nucleotides: 9. CDR3 size: 14 residues. The CDR3 protein is CASTVLQGITEAFF. The CDR3 DNA follows: TGTGCCAGCACCGTACTACAGGGGATCACTGAAGCTTTCTTT.

V and J are TRBV7-9 and TRBJ2-7; possibly TRBD2 for D (5 bases). The CDR3 runs to 14 residues. Germline lookup yields CDR1 SEHNR and CDR2 FQNEAQ (reference sequence). V lost 3 bases to trimming and J lost 4 bases, with 13 bases between them. CDR3 coding DNA: TGTGCCAGCAGCTTGGTCCAGACTACTTACGAGCAGTACTTC. It specifies CASSLVQTTYEQYF.

The J gene is TRBJ1-5, the V gene TRBV7-9; D ambiguous. V lost 1 base and J lost 4, with 8 bases in between. Germline assignment: CDR1 SEHNR and CDR2 FQNEAQ (reference sequence). There are 14 residues in the CDR3. The CDR3 here is CASSLGGPNQPQHF. The CDR3 nucleotides are TGTGCCAGCAGCTTAGGAGGCCCAAATCAGCCCCAGCATTTT.